The T cell receptor (beta chain) under discussion was sequenced for a study of OX40 agonist ivuxolimab in advanced cancers. Overall study context: It was ivuxolimab, an agonistic anti-OX40 (CD134) antibody, that patients were treated with.

Generated by immunoSEQ multiplex PCR, the TCRdb table keeps only in-frame clones and is missing some. The sample carries roughly 53,000 clones, around 85% recorded once. This clone has just one count. What it binds is unknown. The V gene's germline CDR1 is GTSNPN and CDR2 SVGIG (reference sequence). V lost 4 bases to trimming and J lost 3 bases, with 15 bases between them. The CDR3 is made up of 15 amino acids. Overall study findings and caveats: Nonresponders, in some cases, also had low normalized T-cell clonal expansion. On average, a greater number of expanded clones characterised CD8+ T cells relative to CD4+.

This TCR came from an adult with an advanced solid tumor such as melanoma, head and neck, liver or kidney cancer. The chain joins TRBV30 to TRBJ1-4; no clear D. Source: CD4+ or CD8+ T cells sorted from blood, taken in a trial of the OX40 agonist ivuxolimab. In nucleotides, the CDR3 is TGTGCCTGGAAAAGCCAATCCGGACCTAATGAAAAACTGTTTTTT. It translates to CAWKSQSGPNEKLFF.